The text below deals with one T cell receptor beta chain. The antigen it binds to is not known. No base quality values were provided; no much bigger clone lies one nucleotide off. Genomic DNA was extracted from sorted cells for sequencing of the TCRbeta CDR3 region. The immunoSEQ Assay was used for sequencing of TCRbeta CDR3 regions. TCRdb mirrors the immuneACCESS table, restricted to in-frame sequences. Some clones are absent from its copies; in checked studies, under half trace to an unresolved V gene, and the reason for the others is unknown. The sample has about 120,000 clones on record, over 85% of them singletons. Of the sample, 0.15% to 0.19% falls within the top ten clones. This entry comes from a study of OX40 agonist ivuxolimab in advanced cancers. In terms of the full investigation: The costimulatory receptor OX40 (CD134) was targeted by ivuxolimab, a fully human IgG2 agonistic monoclonal antibody. Intravenous ivuxolimab was administered to patients every 2 weeks at six dose levels: 0.01, 0.1, 0.3, 1.5, 3 and 10 mg/kg. Of the 52 patients in dose escalation, some 19 had hepatocellular carcinoma, around 15 had melanoma, 9 had renal cell carcinoma and 9 had head and neck cancer. A male proportion of about 79% and a mean age of 60 years, ranging from roughly 23 to 80, were recorded for the dose-escalation cohort. Patients were allowed to have had prior anti-PD-1, anti-PD-L1 or anti-CTLA-4 therapy, and approximately 40% of the dose-escalation patients had been treated with checkpoint inhibitors. Three dose-escalation patients achieved partial responses, one with hepatocellular carcinoma and two with cutaneous melanoma. The purpose of peripheral TCRbeta sequencing was to test whether ivuxolimab changed TCR sequence diversity and led to clonal T-cell expansion. The paper describes the monotherapy dose-escalation part (N of about 50 patients) of the phase I trial of ivuxolimab. Overall results and qualifications from the work: Partial responders in the 0.1-3.0 mg/kg groups had among the lowest normalized peripheral clonal expansion, especially among CD8+ T cells. After ivuxolimab, more expanded clones were found on average in CD8+ T cells than in CD4+ T cells. Low levels of normalized T-cell clonal expansion were also seen in some patients who did not respond. The antigen specificity of the clonally expanded peripheral T cells was not determined. At doses from 0.1 to 3.0 mg/kg, clonal expansion was seen in both CD4+ and CD8+ blood T cells between baseline and week 6.

V and J lose 4 bases and 2 bases, and a span of 14 bases separates them. The CDR3 starts with the cysteine, ends with the phenylalanine, and has 15 residues. The DNA shown is the 45-base CDR3, in frame from base 1. From the germline V gene, CDR1 is MNHEY and CDR2 is SVGAGI. Patients with a history of autoimmune disease or receiving systemic immunosuppression were excluded from the trial. Peripheral blood for TCR sequencing was collected from all dose cohorts at baseline, on cycle 4 day 1, and on cycle 7 day 1. The samples were taken from a phase I, first-in-human, multicenter, open-label dose-escalation trial of ivuxolimab. The trial enrolled adults with locally advanced or metastatic head and neck squamous cell, hepatocellular, melanoma or renal cell carcinoma. Before TCR sequencing, CD4+ and CD8+ T cells were separately sorted from peripheral blood.

This sequence uses TRBV6-5 and TRBJ1-2; the D gene cannot be resolved reliably. Sequencing was performed on CD4+ or CD8+ T cells sorted from blood, taken in a trial of the OX40 agonist ivuxolimab. This receptor was taken from an adult with an advanced solid tumor such as melanoma, head and neck, liver or kidney cancer. The CDR3 in this case is CASSFSLTGNYGYTF. In nucleotide form, the sequence is TGTGCCAGCAGTTTCTCCCTGACGGGGAACTATGGCTACACCTTC.